This TCR beta chain is drawn from a study of T-cell reconstitution after alpha-beta-depleted transplantation in children. A TCRbeta library incorporating unique molecular identifiers was prepared. TCRdb passed the PCR reads through MiXCR, listing each CDR3 protein once. Among some 600,000 distinct CDR3 sequences, approximately 15% were seen once, and the ten largest hold approximately 1%. Germline lookup yields CDR1 DFQATT and CDR2 SNEGSKA (reference sequence). This CDR3 has 13 residues. Deletions cut 0 bases from V and 5 bases from J, with 5 bases between. This clonotype was found many times. Here the sequenced sample was PBMCs from the stem cell graft donor, taken from the stem cell graft. The clonotype comes from a human donor who donated a stem cell graft to a child with acute myeloid leukemia. This chain links TRBV20-1 with TRBJ1-6; no firm D call. CDR3 in amino acids: CSAREQNNSPLHF. Here the CDR3 DNA reads TGCAGTGCTAGAGAACAGAATAATTCACCCCTCCACTTT.